The clone carrying this T cell receptor beta chain was seen at least ten times. Its target is not known. RNA transcripts served as the template for amplifying TCR beta CDR3 regions. TCR CDR3 underwent first-round RT-PCR with the HTBI primer set. TCRdb re-analysed the multiplex PCR reads in MiXCR, keeping a single row per CDR3 protein. The table lists nearly 250,000 distinct CDR3 sequences, roughly 15% of them singletons. The CDR3 length is 13 residues. The germline V and J ends were trimmed by 6 bases and 1 base, with 10 bases remaining between them. These data come from a study of T cells in Graves' hyperthyroidism and ophthalmopathy. Study observations and caveats: In the blood, most expanded thyroid clonotypes above 0.001 appeared as well.

Sequences were obtained from blood. The V call is TRBV12-3 or TRBV12-4, the J call TRBJ2-7, with D tentatively TRBD1 or TRBD2 (5 bases each). This sequence originates from a woman aged 18 to 35 with Graves' ophthalmopathy. In DNA form, the CDR3 reads TGTGCCAGCAGGCCGGGACGGTCCTACGAGCAGTACTTC. This sequence encodes CASRPGRSYEQYF.